This T cell receptor (beta chain) was retrieved from a study of control samples from healthy donors and cancer patients. CDR1 and CDR2 (germline): GTSNPN, SVGIG (reference sequence). This CDR3 has 11 amino acids. V was shortened by 4 bases and J by 3 bases, with 6 bases between the two germline ends. Libraries were prepared by immunoSEQ multiplex PCR; TCRdb keeps only in-frame clonotypes and omits some of them. The data hold 40,000 or so clones, with about 83% observed a single time. What was sequenced was PBMCs. V gene TRBV30 combines with J gene TRBJ1-1, with D possibly TRBD1 on 5 matching bases. The clonotype was recovered from a woman aged 55-70 years with lung cancer. The CDR3 sequence is CAWMGDTEAFF. Here the CDR3 DNA reads TGTGCCTGGATGGGGGACACTGAAGCTTTCTTT.